Here is one T cell receptor (beta chain) with its context. Its antigen is not known. The data originate from a study of T cell responses to AZD1222 COVID-19 vaccine. Trimming removed 3 bases from V and 6 bases from J; junction bases left unmatched: 5. The CDR3 has 15 amino acids. CDR1 is LNHDA, CDR2 SQIVND, per germline (reference sequence). TCRdb keeps only in-frame clones here, not all; method: immunoSEQ multiplex PCR. The data hold 70,000 or so clones, with over 75% observed a single time. General study results and limits: The peak T cell response came first, and repertoires were sampled only after it.

This sequence originates from an adult in good health. The source was peripheral blood, collected on day 0 of AZD1222 vaccination. V and J are TRBV19 and TRBJ1-5; 10 nucleotides match TRBD1. CDR3 sequence (DNA): TGTGCCAGTAGTATTCAGTGGACAGGGGGTCAGCCCCAGCATTTT. Residues: CASSIQWTGGQPQHF.